This TCR beta chain comes out of a study of cytomegalovirus exposure and HLA in healthy donors. The overall study: Among around 170 million T cells, an earlier analysis found roughly 110 million unique TCR beta sequences. Out of 398 genotyped donors, 81% belonged to the Caucasian-associated ancestry cluster.

Primers for the PCR totalled 60 Vbeta and 13 Jbeta. Method: immunoSEQ multiplex PCR; TCRdb's copy keeps in-frame clones and lacks some. This sample's table reports tens of thousands of clones. Germline V gene data show CDR1 as MNHNY and CDR2 as SVGAGI (reference sequence). J lost 1 base, V lost 8 bases, and 4 bases had no gene match. CDR3 length: 13 residues. Study observations and caveats: Reportedly, cytomegalovirus status was diagnosed with high sensitivity and specificity.

Comments on this clone: As yet, its antigen is unknown.

The sequenced sample consisted of PBMCs. The TCR originated in a male donor in good health and CMV-seropositive. The chain combines TRBV6-6 with TRBJ2-7, with TRBD1 identical over 8 bases. This chain's CDR3 is CASQQGESYEQYF. In nucleotides, the CDR3 is TGTGCCAGCCAACAGGGGGAATCCTACGAGCAGTACTTC.